The 16 T cell receptor beta chains listed next were all sequenced from one sample in a study of shared clonotypes between healthy human individuals. Clones were sequenced by immunoSEQ multiplex PCR, and TCRdb holds only the in-frame ones, with some missing. The repertoire includes 950,000 to 1,200,000 clones, roughly 77% of them detected once, and more than 0.85% sits in the top ten. Specimen: memory CD4+ T cells from PBMCs. Described subset: CD45RA-negative fraction. These receptors came from a man aged 18-30 years in good health. Some clones in this sample may be carry-over from other donors' samples.

The chain is built from TRBV2 and TRBJ2-2; 8 bases match TRBD2. V shed 4 bases and J 7 bases; nucleotides not matched to a gene: 5. This CDR3 spans 14 amino acids. Germline CDR1 reads SNHLY; CDR2 reads FYNNEI. This CDR3 is CASSVTGGYGELFF. As DNA, the CDR3 is TGTGCCAGCAGTGTCACGGGAGGGTACGGGGAGCTGTTTTTT. The full variable domain, in which reference TRBV2 and TRBJ2-2 provide the parts outside the CDR3, is EPEVTQTPSHQVTQMGQEVILRCVPISNHLYFYWYRQILGQKVEFLVSFYNNEISEKSEIFDDQFSVERPDGSNFTLKIRSTKLEDSAMYFCASSVTGGYGELFFGEGSRLTVL.

The V call is TRBV19, the J call TRBJ2-5; the match to TRBD2 covers 7 bases. The V gene's germline CDR1 is LNHDA and CDR2 SQIVND (reference sequence). The CDR3 covers 13 residues. V was clipped by 9 bases and J by 2 bases; unmatched bases: 6. The CDR3 reads CASSREVQETQYF. CDR3 nucleotide sequence: TGTGCCAGCTCTCGGGAGGTACAAGAGACCCAGTACTTC.

The chain joins TRBV7-8 to TRBJ2-5, with D possibly matching TRBD2 (6 bases). Looked up from germline, CDR1 is SGHVS and CDR2 is FQNEAQ. The CDR3 is made up of 14 amino acids. V lost 5 bases to trimming and J lost 3 bases, with 13 bases between them. The CDR3 bases are TGTGCCAGCAGCCCCACGGGGGTGGAAGAGACCCAGTACTTC. It specifies CASSPTGVEETQYF.

V and J are TRBV5-8 and TRBJ1-5, with a weak D call TRBD1 (5 bases). CDR3 length: 15 residues. Germline V lookup: CDR1 SGHTS, CDR2 YDEGEE. V was cut by 1 base and J by 2 bases, with 10 bases left in between. CDR3 amino acids: CASSLRVGGNQPQHF. CDR3 DNA: TGTGCCAGCAGCTTGAGGGTGGGGGGCAATCAGCCCCAGCATTTT. Combining the CDR3 with reference TRBV5-8 and TRBJ1-5 gives the whole variable domain EAGVTQSPTHLIKTRGQQATLRCSPISGHTSVYWYQQALGLGLQFLLWYDEGEERNRGNFPPRFSGRQFPNYSSELNVNALELEDSALYLCASSLRVGGNQPQHFGDGTRLSIL.

The chain has TRBV19 and TRBJ1-5, with a possible D match to TRBD1 (6 bases). This CDR3 has 15 amino acids. The V end was cut by 0 bases, the J end by 7 bases, with 13 bases between. The germline V gene has CDR1 LNHDA and CDR2 SQIVND (reference sequence). CDR3 DNA sequence: TGTGCCAGTAGTATAGAGAGGGGGGCAGGCCAGCCCCAGCATTTT. Translated, it gives CASSIERGAGQPQHF. The whole variable domain, remainder taken from reference TRBV19 and TRBJ1-5, is DGGITQSPKYLFRKEGQNVTLSCEQNLNHDAMYWYRQDPGQGLRLIYYSQIVNDFQKGDIAEGYSVSREKKESFPLTVTSAQKNPTAFYLCASSIERGAGQPQHFGDGTRLSIL.

The chain carries TRBV6-1 and TRBJ2-7; D unresolved. Looked up from germline, CDR1 is MNHNS and CDR2 is SASEGT. CDR3 size: 14 residues. The V and J ends lost 2 bases and 6 bases respectively, with 14 bases between them. CDR3 nucleotides: TGTGCCAGCAGTGAATACCCCATGGATGGCGAGCAGTACTTC. Amino acid sequence: CASSEYPMDGEQYF.

The V call is TRBV18, the J call TRBJ2-6, with TRBD1 matching 8 bases. Germline trimming cut 0 bases from V and 2 bases from J; bases unmatched to any gene: 6. CDR1 is KGHSH and CDR2 is LQKENI in the germline V gene. The CDR3 extends over 18 amino acids. In DNA, the CDR3 is TGTGCCAGCTCACCACCGACCACAGGGGGAGCTGGGGCCAACGTCCTGACTTTC. Its translation: CASSPPTTGGAGANVLTF. Full variable domain (remainder filled in from reference TRBV18 and TRBJ2-6): NAGVMQNPRHLVRRRGQEARLRCSPMKGHSHVYWYRQLPEEGLKFMVYLQKENIIDESGMPKERFSAEFPKEGPSILRIQQVVRGDSAAYFCASSPPTTGGAGANVLTFGAGSRLTVL.

This sequence joins TRBV28 and TRBJ2-7; TRBD2 matches 9 bases. V shed 8 bases and J 6 bases; nucleotides not matched to a gene: 11. The CDR3 covers 14 residues. Germline V gene sequence: CDR1 MDHEN, CDR2 SYDVKM. The CDR3 loop is CASRRVAGVFEQYF. CDR3 coding DNA: TGTGCCAGCCGGCGGGTAGCGGGAGTTTTCGAGCAGTACTTC.

The V call is TRBV6-1, the J call TRBJ1-2; 8 bases fit TRBD1. Germline trimming cut 5 bases from V and 4 bases from J; bases unmatched to any gene: 9. The CDR3 runs to 15 residues. The germline V gene has CDR1 MNHNS and CDR2 SASEGT. The CDR3 sequence is CASSPRQGPAYGYTF. The DNA of the CDR3 is TGTGCCAGCAGTCCTAGACAGGGGCCCGCCTATGGCTACACCTTC.

The chain recombines TRBV30 with TRBJ2-7; possible D gene TRBD2, 6 bases. CDR1 and CDR2 from the germline V gene are GTSNPN and SVGIG (reference sequence). V was trimmed by 2 bases and J by 2 bases, leaving 10 bases between them. There are 13 residues in the CDR3. CDR3: CAWSSGVTYEQYF. The CDR3 coding sequence is TGTGCCTGGAGTTCGGGGGTTACCTACGAGCAGTACTTC.

This clone came up a few times. The CDR3 nucleotides read TGTGCCAGCAGCCCGTACCCAGGGGGCACAGATACGCAGTATTTT. Its protein is CASSPYPGGTDTQYF. This chain connects TRBV11-1 to TRBJ2-3, with a tentative D call TRBD1 (6 bases). Germline V lookup: CDR1 SGHAT, CDR2 FQDESV (reference sequence). V was pared by 5 bases and J by 1 base, with 13 bases between. The CDR3 runs to 15 residues.

As concerns this clone: Other DNA sequences within the sample encode an identical CDR3. The chain couples TRBV27 to TRBJ2-1; the D is unclear. Germline V CDR1 and CDR2: MNHEY, SMNVEV (reference sequence). CDR3 length: 12 residues. V lost 2 bases and J 3 bases, leaving 2 bases between the germline ends. CDR3 in DNA: TGTGCCAGCAGTTTAGGCTACAATGAGCAGTTCTTC. This gives the protein CASSLGYNEQFF.

V is TRBV7-3 and J is TRBJ2-5; 7 bases fit TRBD1. The CDR3 runs to 13 residues. Germline V gene data show CDR1 as SGHTA and CDR2 as FQGTGA. Trimming removed 3 bases from V and 4 bases from J; junction bases left unmatched: 2. The CDR3, as DNA: TGTGCCAGCAGCTTTTACAGGGGAGAGACCCAGTACTTC. This gives the protein CASSFYRGETQYF.

For this clone: The sample holds other DNA sequences that translate to the same CDR3. The V and J genes are TRBV5-1 and TRBJ1-1; D gene ambiguous. The CDR3 covers 13 residues. V gave up 0 bases and J gave up 1 base, with 4 bases separating them. CDR1 is SGHRS and CDR2 is YFSETQ in the germline V gene. This CDR3 reads CASSLAGNTEAFF. In DNA, the CDR3 is TGCGCCAGCAGCTTGGCAGGGAACACTGAAGCTTTCTTT.

The chain carries TRBV7-2 and TRBJ1-3, with D unclear. Between the trimmed V and J ends, which lost 2 bases and 1 base, there was a span of 12 bases. CDR1 is SGHTA, CDR2 FQGNSA, per germline. This CDR3 region has 16 residues. CDR3 protein: CASSLIGFNSGNTIYF. CDR3 coding DNA: TGTGCCAGCAGCTTAATCGGGTTTAATTCTGGAAACACCATATATTTT.

The chain uses TRBV10-1 and TRBJ2-3; TRBD2 matches at 7 bases. The CDR3 has 18 residues. The germline CDR1 and CDR2 sequences are WNHNN and SYGVQD (reference sequence). Trimming cost V 5 bases and J 2 bases; bases outside gene matches: 16. This CDR3 is CASSYWVGASGYTDTQYF. CDR3 nucleotide sequence: TGCGCCAGCAGTTATTGGGTAGGGGCTAGCGGATACACAGATACGCAGTATTTT.